The next 16 T cell receptor beta chains were all read from a single sample in a study of blood T cell repertoires in COVID-19. Profiled with immunoSEQ multiplex PCR; TCRdb holds only in-frame clones, not every one. The sample yields fewer than 120,000 clones, approximately 70% seen once. Sequenced: peripheral blood. These receptors were taken from a woman aged 55-69 years with acute or convalescent COVID-19.

CDR3 protein: CASSFGRVPYEQYF. Written as DNA, the CDR3 is TGTGCCAGCAGCTTTGGCAGGGTCCCCTACGAGCAGTACTTC. The chain links TRBV7-9 to TRBJ2-7, with a tentative D call TRBD1 (5 bases). The CDR3 extends over 14 amino acids. Trimming removed 3 bases at V and 2 bases at J, with 11 bases between. Germline values: CDR1 SEHNR, CDR2 FQNEAQ (reference sequence).

The rearrangement joins TRBV5-1 to TRBJ1-2, with no clear D. The CDR3 sequence is 14 residues long. CDR1 and CDR2 (germline): SGHRS, YFSETQ. V shed 0 bases and J shed 1 base, with 7 bases lying between them. CDR3: CASSLDSFNYGYTF. DNA for the CDR3: TGCGCCAGCAGCTTGGACAGTTTTAACTATGGCTACACCTTC.

The chain couples TRBV10-3 to TRBJ1-1, with a possible D match to TRBD1 (6 bases). Germline lookup yields CDR1 ENHRY and CDR2 SYGVKD. The CDR3 extends over 13 amino acids. Trimming removed 5 bases at V and 3 bases at J, with 10 bases between. The CDR3 bases are TGTGCCATCAGTTTTGAGGGGGACACTGAAGCTTTCTTT. Translation: CAISFEGDTEAFF.

In this sample, this clone turned up a few times. The chain has TRBV5-4 and TRBJ2-1, with 7 positions matching TRBD1. V lost 4 bases to trimming and J lost 4 bases; unmatched junction nucleotides: 11. CDR3 length: 16 residues. Per the germline V gene, CDR1 is SGHNT and CDR2 is YYREEE (reference sequence). The CDR3 here is CASSGAGTESYNEQFF. The CDR3 region has the DNA TGTGCCAGCAGCGGGGCCGGGACAGAGTCTTACAATGAGCAGTTCTTC.

This sequence joins TRBV4-1 and TRBJ1-1; 8 bases align to TRBD1. Per the germline V gene, CDR1 is MGHRA and CDR2 is YSYEKL. The CDR3 has 15 residues. With 2 bases clipped from V and 2 bases from J, the junction kept 4 bases outside the gene matches. The CDR3 loop reads CASSQTQGANTEAFF. DNA for the CDR3: TGCGCCAGCAGCCAAACCCAGGGGGCTAACACTGAAGCTTTCTTT.

The chain uses TRBV10-3 and TRBJ1-2, with D perhaps TRBD1 (6 bases). The CDR3 spans 12 residues. CDR1 is ENHRY and CDR2 is SYGVKD in the germline V gene. V lost 4 bases, J lost 4 bases, and 7 bases lay in between. CDR3 residues: CAISADSYGYTF. For the CDR3, the DNA is TGTGCCATCAGTGCGGACAGCTATGGCTACACCTTC.

V and J are TRBV11-2 and TRBJ1-1, with 7 positions matching TRBD1. V shed 2 bases, J shed 5 bases, and the junction held 2 bases outside the gene matches. Germline CDR1 and CDR2: SGHAT and FQNNGV. This CDR3 is built from 13 residues. The DNA of the CDR3 is TGTGCCAGCAGCTTACAGGGGGGAACTGAAGCTTTCTTT. This encodes CASSLQGGTEAFF.

CDR3 DNA: TGTGCCAGCAGCTTGGCTAGAAACTATGGCTACACCTTC. It codes for CASSLARNYGYTF. The rearrangement uses TRBV5-6 and TRBJ1-2, with unresolved D. CDR1 and CDR2 (germline): SGHDT, YYEEEE. The length of the CDR3 is 13 residues. Trimming shortened V by 0 bases and J by 2 bases, and 5 bases separated the two germline ends.

The chain combines TRBV10-3 with TRBJ2-3, with 10 bases aligning to TRBD2. Per the germline V gene, CDR1 is ENHRY and CDR2 is SYGVKD. Trimming cost V 0 bases and J 1 base; bases outside gene matches: 7. This CDR3 has 18 amino acids. The CDR3 region has the DNA TGTGCCATCAGTGAGTCCAAAGCCGGACTAGCGGGCACAGATACGCAGTATTTT. Amino acid sequence: CAISESKAGLAGTDTQYF.

This clone showed up just a few times. The chain has TRBV2 and TRBJ2-3; TRBD2 aligns across 13 bases. Germline loops: CDR1 SNHLY, CDR2 FYNNEI. The CDR3 contains 16 residues. J lost 5 bases, V lost 6 bases, and 8 bases had no gene match. CDR3 in amino acids: CASRGGLAGYRDTQYF. The CDR3 DNA follows: TGTGCCAGCAGGGGGGGACTAGCGGGGTATAGAGATACGCAGTATTTT.

The V call is TRBV15, the J call TRBJ1-1; tentatively, D is TRBD1 (6 bases). The CDR3 covers 15 residues. The V gene lost 5 bases and the J gene lost 1 base, with 14 bases spanning the gap. Germline CDR1 and CDR2: LNHNV and YYDKDF (reference sequence). CDR3 sequence: CATSQGRLGNTEAFF. CDR3 nucleotide sequence: TGTGCCACCAGCCAGGGGCGATTGGGGAACACTGAAGCTTTCTTT.

In DNA, the CDR3 is TGTGCCAGCAGCTCCATGACCGGGGCTTTCTTT. This translates into CASSSMTGAFF. The rearrangement uses TRBV12-3 or TRBV12-4 and TRBJ1-1; the D is unclear. With 6 bases removed from V and 11 bases from J, the gap between germline ends came to 13 bases. CDR3 length: 11 amino acids.

CDR3 sequence (DNA): TGTGCCTGGGGAGACAGGGGACGCTACACCTTC. As protein: CAWGDRGRYTF. J is TRBJ1-2 and V is TRBV30; TRBD1 agrees at 8 bases. Germline CDR1 and CDR2: GTSNPN and SVGIG (reference sequence). The V segment lost 5 bases and the J segment 9 bases; nucleotides outside the gene matches: 5. The CDR3 has 11 amino acids.

J is TRBJ2-7 and V is TRBV5-1, with D tentatively TRBD1 (5 bases). V lost 0 bases, J lost 4 bases, and 11 bases lay in between. CDR3 length: 14 residues. Germline CDR1 reads SGHRS; CDR2 reads YFSETQ. Written as DNA, the CDR3 is TGCGCCAGCAGCTTGGATCAGGGTCCGTACGAGCAGTACTTC. Amino acid sequence: CASSLDQGPYEQYF.

V and J are TRBV4-3 and TRBJ2-1; a possible D gene is TRBD1 (6 bases). V lost 6 bases and J lost 5, with 17 bases in between. The length of the CDR3 is 15 residues. Looked up from germline, CDR1 is LGHNA and CDR2 is YSLEER. CDR3 region: CASSLDSGHHNEQFF. In DNA, the CDR3 is TGCGCCAGCAGTCTAGATTCGGGACACCACAATGAGCAGTTCTTC.

The chain combines TRBV9 with TRBJ1-1; weak D call: TRBD1 (6 bases). Between the trimmed V and J ends, which lost 0 bases and 8 bases, there was a span of 11 bases. The CDR3 contains 13 residues. Germline V gives CDR1 SGDLS, CDR2 YYNGEE. For the CDR3, the DNA is TGTGCCAGCAGCGTAGAACAGGGACGGGAAGCTTTCTTT. It encodes CASSVEQGREAFF. The full variable domain, its missing parts supplied by reference TRBV9 and TRBJ1-1, is DSGVTQTPKHLITATGQRVTLRCSPRSGDLSVYWYQQSLDQGLQFLIQYYNGEERAKGNILERFSAQQFPDLHSELNLSSLELGDSALYFCASSVEQGREAFFGQGTRLTVV.